A single T cell receptor (beta chain) is shown here with its context. Which antigen it targets is not known. Base qualities are not at hand, and no much larger clone is one base apart. The sample belongs to a study of blood T cell repertoires in COVID-19 (dated by TCRdb to about 2020). Regarding the research as a whole: Samples from collaborators originated in the United States, Italy and Spain and spanned both the acute and convalescent phases of COVID-19. The material from the prospective study consisted of cDNA or gDNA derived from T cells, B-cell-depleted T cells, or PBMCs. Subjects who had been exposed to COVID-19, were actively infected with it, or had recovered from it provided the deeply sampled blood TCRbeta repertoires that made up the dataset. The repertoires were made available in a free public database intended to serve as a resource for research on the immune response to SARS-CoV-2. Samples were obtained from the ongoing ImmuneRACE study (first 160 participants) and from over a thousand subjects provided by 6 global collaborators. Nearly every sample came with metadata listing a de-identified subject ID, COVID-19 status, age in years and sex. HLA class I and class II types, where available, came from metadata supplied by the sample provider rather than from assay-based typing.

Whole blood was collected in K2EDTA tubes by collaborating institutions according to the institutions' own protocols. For TCRbeta analysis, collaborators shipped samples in one of three forms: frozen whole blood, isolated PBMCs, or DNA extracted from either of those sample types. After removal of 6 bases from V and 7 bases from J, the junction retains 6 bases not matched to a gene. Based on the germline V gene (reference sequence), the CDR1 and CDR2 sequences are LNHDA and SQIVND. From the cysteine through the phenylalanine, the CDR3 covers 14 amino acids. Only CDR3 DNA remains: 42 bases, in frame from the first base. TCRbeta CDR3 regions were amplified from genomic DNA using the immunoSEQ Assay, a bias-controlled multiplex PCR. In the paper's pipeline: The number of nucleated cells in each sample was estimated by amplification of reference gene primers within the assay. To quantify the absolute abundance of each unique TCRbeta CDR3 rearrangement, sequence reads were collapsed and filtered. For each sample, productive Simpson clonality was calculated by taking the square root of Simpson's diversity index across productive rearrangements. Not all clones reach the TCRdb copy of this immuneACCESS table, which keeps in-frame sequences only. Checked studies attribute under half of the gap to unresolved V genes and leave the rest unexplained. V, J and clone size were drawn from that table, and D and trimming were deduced from the DNA. The sample data list about 100,000 clones, and 90% of these were observed just once. Of the sample, 5% to 5.5% falls within the top ten clones.

Points the paper makes about the study in general: The quantity of clinical and demographic metadata differed by source and by participant and was supplied without curation.

The V and J genes are TRBV19 and TRBJ1-4, and TRBD1 aligns with 9 junction nucleotides. Sequencing was carried out using peripheral blood. The TCR sequence derives from a man in his forties or fifties with acute or convalescent COVID-19. The DNA is as follows: TGTGCCAGTAGAAAACAGGGGGCCAGTGAAAAACTGTTTTTT. It translates to CASRKQGASEKLFF.